A selection of T cell receptor beta chains follows, all from one sample in a study of blood T cell repertoires in COVID-19. The method was immunoSEQ multiplex PCR; TCRdb's version includes in-frame clones alone and lacks a portion of them. This table holds approximately 120,000 clones, about 70% found once. What was sequenced was peripheral blood. The receptors stem from a man aged 55 to 70 with acute or convalescent COVID-19. Both conserved end residues are part of each CDR3. Fields, in order: J gene, clone size, V gene, D gene, CDR3 protein, CDR3 DNA. The D gene is left open where the match is weak. Only some rows state a clone size, as once, few, many or a class for expanded clones.

TRBJ2-2 | - | TRBV2 | - | CASRKTANTGELFF | TGTGCCAGCAGGAAGACAGCGAACACCGGGGAGCTGTTTTTT
TRBJ2-3 | - | TRBV4-2 | TRBD2 | CASSQSISGRVSDTQYF | TGTGCCAGCAGCCAAAGCATCTCCGGGAGGGTTTCCGATACGCAGTATTTT
TRBJ2-2 | - | TRBV5-1 | - | CASSLETANTGELFF | TGCGCCAGCAGCTTGGAGACAGCGAACACCGGGGAGCTGTTTTTT
TRBJ2-3 | - | TRBV27 | TRBD2 | CASSQRLADTQYF | TGTGCCAGCAGTCAAAGACTAGCGGATACGCAGTATTTT
TRBJ1-1 | - | TRBV29-1 | - | CSVVTGYNTEAFF | TGCAGCGTGGTTACAGGGTATAACACTGAAGCTTTCTTT
TRBJ2-7 | - | TRBV10-3 | - | CAIRNSYEQYF | TGTGCCATCAGGAACAGCTACGAGCAGTACTTC
TRBJ1-5 | - | TRBV30 | TRBD1 | CAWSASGGLYQPQHF | TGTGCCTGGAGTGCTTCAGGGGGGTTATATCAGCCCCAGCATTTT
TRBJ1-4 | - | TRBV19 | TRBD1 | CASSRDRVEKLFF | TGTGCCAGTAGTAGAGACAGGGTTGAAAAACTGTTTTTT
TRBJ2-1 | - | TRBV19 | TRBD2 | CASSMGGGSTSSYNEQFF | TGTGCCAGTAGTATGGGCGGGGGGTCGACTAGCTCCTACAATGAGCAGTTCTTC
TRBJ1-1 | - | TRBV7-2 | - | CASSPSRGNTEAFF | TGTGCCAGCAGCCCCTCCCGGGGTAACACTGAAGCTTTCTTT
TRBJ2-2 | - | TRBV6-6 | - | CASIQENTGELFF | TGTGCCAGCATACAGGAGAACACCGGGGAGCTGTTTTTT
TRBJ2-7 | few | TRBV3-1/TRBV3-2 | TRBD2 | CASSRLADYEQYF | TGTGCCAGCAGCCGACTAGCAGACTACGAGCAGTACTTC
TRBJ1-2 | - | TRBV5-1 | TRBD1 | CASSLTTGNYGYTF | TGCGCCAGCAGCTTGACGACAGGGAACTATGGCTACACCTTC
TRBJ2-5 | few | TRBV5-6 | TRBD1 | CASKEGAGLSAETQYF | TGTGCCAGCAAAGAGGGGGCCGGGTTGAGCGCTGAGACCCAGTACTTC
TRBJ1-5 | - | TRBV6-5 | - | CASSGSWANQPQHF | TGTGCCAGCTCTGGTTCCTGGGCCAATCAGCCCCAGCATTTT
TRBJ1-1 | - | TRBV30 | - | CAWSVRGFGEAFF | TGTGCCTGGAGTGTACGGGGGTTTGGCGAAGCTTTCTTT
TRBJ1-4 | - | TRBV15 | - | CATRYSRLNPTHEKLFF | TGTGCCACCAGATATTCCCGACTCAACCCAACTCATGAAAAACTGTTTTTT
TRBJ1-2 | - | TRBV3-1/TRBV3-2 | TRBD1 | CASSQQTGGYGYTF | TGTGCCAGCAGCCAGCAAACAGGGGGCTATGGCTACACCTTC
TRBJ1-6 | few | TRBV6-2/TRBV6-3 | - | CASSWTVNSPLHF | TGTGCCAGCAGTTGGACAGTTAATTCACCCCTCCACTTT
TRBJ1-2 | medium-sized | TRBV21-1 | - | CASFGCGRGFSYGYTF | TGTGCCAGCTTTGGGTGCGGGCGCGGATTTTCCTATGGCTACACCTTC